Listed here are 32 T cell receptor beta chains from one sample, sequenced in a study of T cell responses to AZD1222 COVID-19 vaccine (dated by TCRdb to the early 2020s). The sample's time point label is to be understood as: about 28 days (+/-7) after the second vaccine dose. To prepare the library, the immunoSEQ multiplex PCR assay was applied. TCRdb stores this immuneACCESS table with in-frame sequences only. Part of the clones is absent; in the studies checked, under half of the shortfall reflects unresolved V genes, and no reason is known for the rest. Within this sample are 20,000 to 30,000 clones, with 85% to 90% of them counted one time only. 7.5% to 8% of the sample is taken by the ten largest. The sequences come from peripheral blood, collected 28 days after the second AZD1222 dose. These receptors were taken from an adult who received the AZD1222 COVID-19 vaccine.

This chain joins TRBV28 and TRBJ1-5; TRBD1 agrees at 8 bases. The V gene end was trimmed by 10 bases and the J gene end by 0 bases; junction bases not matched to a gene: 5. The CDR3 loop spans 14 amino acids. Germline CDR1 and CDR2: MDHEN and SYDVKM. CDR3 loop: CATQGGNSNQPQHF. Here the CDR3 DNA reads TGTGCCACACAGGGGGGCAATAGCAATCAGCCCCAGCATTTT.

This clone was recorded only once. The chain combines TRBV7-2 with TRBJ2-7, with D maybe TRBD2 (6 bases). With 5 bases removed from V and 0 bases from J, the gap between germline ends came to 11 bases. Germline V CDR1 and CDR2: SGHTA, FQGNSA. The CDR3 extends over 14 amino acids. Here the CDR3 reads CASSRMTSSYEQYF. The DNA of the CDR3 is TGTGCCAGCAGCCGGATGACTAGCTCCTACGAGCAGTACTTC.

The genes are TRBV27 and TRBJ2-2; 10 bases are a match to TRBD2. V shed 1 base, J shed 6 bases, and the junction held 5 bases outside the gene matches. Looked up from germline, CDR1 is MNHEY and CDR2 is SMNVEV (reference sequence). The CDR3 is 16 amino acids. CDR3 nucleotides: TGTGCCAGCAGTTTATTTGCTAGCGGGGGCTCCGGGGAGCTGTTTTTT. Translation: CASSLFASGGSGELFF.

The CDR3 region is CASSISYEQYF. CDR3 DNA sequence: TGTGCCAGCAGTATCTCCTACGAGCAGTACTTC. The chain combines TRBV28 with TRBJ2-7; no clear D. The CDR3 sequence is 11 residues long. Trimming shortened V by 5 bases and J by 0 bases, and 2 bases separated the two germline ends. Germline CDR1 and CDR2: MDHEN and SYDVKM.

This rearrangement joins TRBV7-2 to TRBJ2-7; D could derive from TRBD1 or TRBD2 (5 bases each). The CDR3 totals 15 residues. V was pared by 5 bases and J by 3 bases, with 17 bases between. The germline V gene has CDR1 SGHTA and CDR2 FQGNSA. The CDR3 protein is CASSPGRTLDYEQYF. As DNA, the CDR3 is TGTGCCAGCAGCCCGGGACGGACACTCGACTACGAGCAGTACTTC.

V is TRBV2 and J is TRBJ2-5, with D unresolved. V gave up 0 bases and J gave up 5 bases, with 10 bases separating them. Germline CDR1 and CDR2: SNHLY and FYNNEI. This CDR3 has 14 amino acids. CDR3 sequence: CASSEATVGETQYF. DNA of the CDR3: TGTGCCAGCAGTGAAGCGACTGTAGGGGAGACCCAGTACTTC. The full variable domain, with the rest looked up from reference TRBV2 and TRBJ2-5, is EPEVTQTPSHQVTQMGQEVILRCVPISNHLYFYWYRQILGQKVEFLVSFYNNEISEKSEIFDDQFSVERPDGSNFTLKIRSTKLEDSAMYFCASSEATVGETQYFGPGTRLLVL.

The V call is TRBV5-4, the J call TRBJ2-3; the match to TRBD1 covers 7 bases. Losses at the gene ends were 2 bases for V and 0 bases for J; bases not matched to a gene: 3. The CDR3 covers 15 residues. From germline, CDR1 is SGHNT and CDR2 YYREEE (reference sequence). The CDR3 coding sequence is TGTGCCAGCAGCTTCCGGACAGGAAGCACAGATACGCAGTATTTT. Amino acids: CASSFRTGSTDTQYF. Complete variable domain (other parts from reference TRBV5-4 and TRBJ2-3): ETGVTQSPTHLIKTRGQQVTLRCSSQSGHNTVSWYQQALGQGPQFIFQYYREEENGRGNFPPRFSGLQFPNYSSELNVNALELDDSALYLCASSFRTGSTDTQYFGPGTRLTVL.

CDR3: CASSQVPSTTTDTQYF. DNA of the CDR3: TGCGCCAGCAGCCAAGTGCCTTCAACGACAACAGATACGCAGTATTTT. The V gene is TRBV4-1, the J gene TRBJ2-3, with D hard to call. Germline CDR1 reads MGHRA; CDR2 reads YSYEKL. The CDR3 is 16 residues long. V dropped 1 base and J dropped 3 bases, with 14 bases sitting between them.

The chain employs TRBV5-1 and TRBJ2-5; the match to TRBD1 covers 8 bases. Losses at the gene ends were 0 bases for V and 5 bases for J; bases not matched to a gene: 6. The CDR3 totals 15 residues. Germline lookup yields CDR1 SGHRS and CDR2 YFSETQ. The CDR3 DNA sequence: TGCGCCAGCAGCTTGGGGCAGGGGGCTTGGGAGACCCAGTACTTC. This codes for CASSLGQGAWETQYF.

The chain recombines TRBV24-1 with TRBJ1-1; possibly TRBD1 for D (5 bases). V was cut by 2 bases and J by 11 bases, with 11 bases left in between. CDR1 and CDR2 (germline): KGHDR, SFDVKD. There are 12 residues in the CDR3. In DNA form, the CDR3 reads TGTGCCACCAGTGATTACGGGGGAATGGCTTTCTTT. Translation: CATSDYGGMAFF.

The chain recombines TRBV2 with TRBJ1-3, with TRBD1 as a possible D gene (6 bases). This CDR3 region has 14 residues. The V and J ends lost 7 bases and 2 bases respectively, with 12 bases between them. Germline CDR1 reads SNHLY; CDR2 reads FYNNEI. The CDR3 here is CASKLQGPGNTIYF. In DNA, the CDR3 is TGTGCCAGCAAACTACAGGGACCTGGAAACACCATATATTTT.

This chain uses TRBV27 with TRBJ2-2; TRBD2 matches 11 bases. The CDR3 consists of 17 residues. Germline lookup yields CDR1 MNHEY and CDR2 SMNVEV (reference sequence). After removal of 2 bases from V and 2 bases from J, the junction contained 4 bases not matched to a gene. CDR3 DNA: TGTGCCAGCAGTTTACTAGCGGGAGGAGGAAACACCGGGGAGCTGTTTTTT. This encodes CASSLLAGGGNTGELFF.

For the CDR3, the DNA is TGTGCCTGCCGGGACAACCCCTACGAGCAGTACTTC. As protein: CACRDNPYEQYF. V and J are TRBV2 and TRBJ2-7; D is possibly TRBD1 (6 bases). The CDR3 extends over 12 amino acids. In germline, CDR1 is SNHLY, CDR2 FYNNEI. V lost 11 bases and J 2 bases, leaving 13 bases between the germline ends.

The chain has TRBV7-2 and TRBJ1-6, with 7 bases aligning to TRBD1. The CDR3 runs to 15 residues. J lost 10 bases, V lost 0 bases, and 6 bases had no gene match. Germline lookup yields CDR1 SGHTA and CDR2 FQGNSA. The CDR3 protein is CASSLAPGTVSPLHF. The CDR3 DNA reads as TGTGCCAGCAGCTTAGCCCCCGGGACAGTCTCACCCCTCCACTTT.

V and J are TRBV5-4 and TRBJ2-2; a weak D match, TRBD1 (6 bases). Between the trimmed V and J ends, which lost 3 bases and 0 bases, there was a span of 9 bases. The CDR3 extends over 15 amino acids. From germline, CDR1 is SGHNT and CDR2 YYREEE (reference sequence). The CDR3 protein is CASSSGDPNTGELFF. DNA of the CDR3: TGTGCCAGCAGCTCAGGGGACCCGAACACCGGGGAGCTGTTTTTT.

CDR3 region: CASSKGQPPRYTF. The CDR3, as DNA: TGTGCCAGTAGTAAAGGACAGCCCCCTCGCTACACCTTC. V is TRBV19 and J is TRBJ1-2; D perhaps matches TRBD1 (6 bases). Trimming took 4 bases from V and 9 from J, leaving 15 bases between them. Per the germline V gene, CDR1 is LNHDA and CDR2 is SQIVND (reference sequence). This CDR3 is 13 amino acids long.

The chain is built from TRBV28 and TRBJ2-7; D perhaps matches TRBD1 (5 bases). Germline CDR1 MDHEN, CDR2 SYDVKM. CDR3 size: 15 residues. V lost 6 bases and J 1 base, leaving 16 bases between the germline ends. For the CDR3, the DNA is TGTGCCAGCAGCGCTCCCTCGACAGATTCCTACGAGCAGTACTTC. Amino acids: CASSAPSTDSYEQYF.

This clone was found once. The J gene is TRBJ2-3, the V gene TRBV28; D is possibly TRBD1 (6 bases). Deletions cut 4 bases from V and 0 bases from J, with 11 bases between. Germline CDR1 MDHEN, CDR2 SYDVKM. The CDR3 is 15 amino acids. As DNA, the CDR3 is TGTGCCAGCAGTTCAAGGGGGTTAAGCACAGATACGCAGTATTTT. Encoded protein: CASSSRGLSTDTQYF.

V is TRBV9 and J is TRBJ1-2, with D perhaps TRBD1 (5 bases). CDR1 and CDR2 from the germline V gene are SGDLS and YYNGEE. The CDR3 runs to 15 residues. V was clipped by 4 bases and J by 2 bases, with 15 bases between them. The CDR3 is CASSSRDGRNYGYTF. CDR3 coding DNA: TGTGCCAGCAGCTCCCGGGACGGTAGAAACTATGGCTACACCTTC.

CDR3: CASSQGGQETQYF. Here the CDR3 DNA reads TGTGCCAGCAGTCAGGGGGGCCAAGAGACCCAGTACTTC. The chain is built from TRBV7-3 and TRBJ2-5; weak D call: TRBD1 (7 bases). Trimming removed 6 bases from V and 1 base from J, with 9 bases in between. This CDR3 is 13 amino acids long. Germline-derived CDR1 and CDR2 are SGHTA and FQGTGA.

This clone was recorded once. This chain joins TRBV5-1 and TRBJ2-3, with 7 bases identical to TRBD1. CDR3 size: 14 residues. V trimming: 4 bases; J trimming: 6 bases; junction bases outside the gene matches: 8. Germline values: CDR1 SGHRS, CDR2 YFSETQ. This CDR3 reads CASSPGQEEDTQYF. The CDR3 coding sequence is TGCGCCAGCAGCCCCGGACAGGAGGAGGATACGCAGTATTTT. Complete variable domain (other parts from reference TRBV5-1 and TRBJ2-3): KAGVTQTPRYLIKTRGQQVTLSCSPISGHRSVSWYQQTPGQGLQFLFEYFSETQRNKGNFPGRFSGRQFSNSRSEMNVSTLELGDSALYLCASSPGQEEDTQYFGPGTRLTVL.

The chain uses TRBV28 and TRBJ1-3, with D perhaps TRBD1 (5 bases). Germline assignment: CDR1 MDHEN and CDR2 SYDVKM. Trimming removed 1 base from V and 0 bases from J, with 19 bases in between. This CDR3 spans 19 amino acids. The CDR3 DNA is TGTGCCAGCAGTTTATTCGGGACCCTCAGCTCCTCCTCTGGAAACACCATATATTTT. Its translation is CASSLFGTLSSSSGNTIYF.

The gene calls are TRBV27 and TRBJ2-2; 7 positions match TRBD2. The CDR3 runs 15 residues. V trimming: 7 bases; J trimming: 6 bases; junction bases outside the gene matches: 11. CDR1 and CDR2 from the germline V gene are MNHEY and SMNVEV (reference sequence). CDR3 region: CASTQLGGASGELFF. The CDR3 bases are TGTGCCAGCACCCAGTTGGGAGGGGCTTCCGGGGAGCTGTTTTTT.

J is TRBJ1-2 and V is TRBV11-2, with TRBD1 matching over 8 bases. V gave up 3 bases and J gave up 4 bases; unmatched junction bases: 4. CDR1 is SGHAT, CDR2 FQNNGV, per germline. This CDR3 is 14 amino acids long. This CDR3 reads CASSFDRGGYGYTF. CDR3 DNA: TGTGCCAGCAGCTTCGACAGGGGAGGCTATGGCTACACCTTC.

This chain's CDR3 is CASSISRTDTQYF. Here the CDR3 DNA reads TGTGCCAGTAGTATTTCTCGCACAGATACGCAGTATTTT. The chain recombines TRBV19 with TRBJ2-3; D ambiguous. This CDR3 spans 13 amino acids. Germline V gene sequence: CDR1 LNHDA, CDR2 SQIVND (reference sequence). V was cut by 3 bases and J by 1 base, with 5 bases left in between.

The chain uses TRBV5-1 and TRBJ2-7, with 7 bases lining up with TRBD2. Germline assignment: CDR1 SGHRS and CDR2 YFSETQ. The CDR3 consists of 16 residues. With 5 bases clipped from V and 2 bases from J, the junction kept 13 bases outside the gene matches. The CDR3 nucleotides read TGCGCCAGCAGAAGTGGAGGGTGGGAGGGAGCCTACGAGCAGTACTTC. Protein product: CASRSGGWEGAYEQYF.

The chain carries TRBV28 and TRBJ2-2; tentatively, D is TRBD1 or TRBD2 (5 bases each). V was shortened by 7 bases and J by 0 bases, with 15 bases between the two germline ends. In germline, CDR1 is MDHEN, CDR2 SYDVKM. This CDR3 is built from 16 residues. This CDR3 reads CASTPAGATNTGELFF. For the CDR3, the DNA is TGTGCCAGCACACCCGCCGGGGCAACGAACACCGGGGAGCTGTTTTTT.

The V call is TRBV3-1 (or the pseudogene TRBV3-2), the J call TRBJ2-4, with 7 bases matching TRBD2. Germline CDR1 reads LGHDT; CDR2 reads YNNKEL (reference sequence). V gave up 4 bases and J gave up 0 bases; unmatched junction bases: 9. CDR3 length: 17 amino acids. CDR3 region: CASSPYAGELAKNIQYF. CDR3 DNA: TGTGCCAGCAGCCCCTATGCGGGAGAGCTAGCCAAAAACATTCAGTACTTC.

V usage is TRBV9 and J usage is TRBJ1-6; 8 bases are shared with TRBD1. CDR1 SGDLS and CDR2 YYNGEE come from the germline V gene. The CDR3 consists of 16 residues. Trimming removed 3 bases from V and 7 bases from J; junction bases left unmatched: 9. The CDR3 DNA reads TGTGCCAGCAGCGAATATACGGACAGGGAAAATTCACCCCTCCACTTT. It translates to CASSEYTDRENSPLHF.

The V and J genes are TRBV11-2 and TRBJ2-2, with 8 bases aligning to TRBD1. Per germline, CDR1 SGHAT and CDR2 FQNNGV. The CDR3 runs 15 residues. Losses at the gene ends were 4 bases for V and 4 bases for J; bases not matched to a gene: 5. In DNA form, the CDR3 reads TGTGCCAGCAGCTCCCAACAGGGGGGCACCGGGGAGCTGTTTTTT. Translating it yields CASSSQQGGTGELFF.

The chain joins TRBV18 to TRBJ2-2; D unresolved. Germline V gene data show CDR1 as KGHSH and CDR2 as LQKENI. V was cut by 3 bases and J by 6 bases, with 11 bases left in between. This CDR3 is built from 14 residues. The CDR3 coding sequence is TGTGCCAGCTCACCGCCTAGTGACTCCGGGGAGCTGTTTTTT. This encodes CASSPPSDSGELFF.

DNA for the CDR3: TGCGCCAGCAGCTTGGCATTAGCGGGGGGACAAGAGACCCAGTACTTC. Translation gives CASSLALAGGQETQYF. The rearrangement joins TRBV5-1 to TRBJ2-5, with 10 bases identical to TRBD2. CDR3 size: 16 residues. From germline, CDR1 is SGHRS and CDR2 YFSETQ. The trim removed 0 bases at V and 2 bases at J, leaving 4 bases unmatched.